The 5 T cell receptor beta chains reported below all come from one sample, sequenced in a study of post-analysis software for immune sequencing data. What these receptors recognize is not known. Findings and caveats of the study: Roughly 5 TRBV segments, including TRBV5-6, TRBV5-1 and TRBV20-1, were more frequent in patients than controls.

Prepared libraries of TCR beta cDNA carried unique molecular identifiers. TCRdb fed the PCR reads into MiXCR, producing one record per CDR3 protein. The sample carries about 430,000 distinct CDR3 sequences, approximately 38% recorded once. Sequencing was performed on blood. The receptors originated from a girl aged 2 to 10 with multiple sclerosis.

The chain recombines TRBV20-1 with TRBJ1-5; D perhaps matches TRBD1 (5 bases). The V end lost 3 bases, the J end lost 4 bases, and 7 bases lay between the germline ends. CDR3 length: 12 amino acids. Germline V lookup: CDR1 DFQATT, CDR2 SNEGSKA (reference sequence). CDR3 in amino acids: CSARGGNQPQHF. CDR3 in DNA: TGCAGTGCTAGGGGGGGGAATCAGCCCCAGCATTTT.

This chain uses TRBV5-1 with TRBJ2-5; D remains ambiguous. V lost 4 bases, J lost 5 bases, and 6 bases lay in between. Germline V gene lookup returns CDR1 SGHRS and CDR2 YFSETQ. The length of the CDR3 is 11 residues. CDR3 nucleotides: TGCGCCAGCAGCCCGGACGAGACCCAGTACTTC. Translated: CASSPDETQYF.

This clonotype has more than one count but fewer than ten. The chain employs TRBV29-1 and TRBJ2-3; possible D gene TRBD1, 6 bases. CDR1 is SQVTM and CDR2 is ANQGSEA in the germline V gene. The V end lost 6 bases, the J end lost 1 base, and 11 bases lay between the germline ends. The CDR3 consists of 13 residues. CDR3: CSVDRTGTDTQYF. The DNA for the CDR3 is TGCAGCGTCGACCGGACAGGCACAGATACGCAGTATTTT.

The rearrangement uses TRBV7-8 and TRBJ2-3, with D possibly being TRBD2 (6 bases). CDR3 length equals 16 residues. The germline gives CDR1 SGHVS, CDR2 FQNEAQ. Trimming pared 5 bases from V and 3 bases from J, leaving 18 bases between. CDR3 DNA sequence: TGTGCCAGCAGCCAGCCGGAGGGCCAGACTACAGATACGCAGTATTTT. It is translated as CASSQPEGQTTDTQYF.

The CDR3 here is CASSDMLLRQGQNEQFF. CDR3 DNA sequence: TGTGCCAGCAGCGATATGCTACTCCGGCAGGGGCAAAATGAGCAGTTCTTC. The V gene is TRBV7-3, the J gene TRBJ2-1; tentatively, D is TRBD1 (6 bases). The CDR3 sequence is 17 residues long. Germline-derived CDR1 and CDR2 are SGHTA and FQGTGA. V was trimmed by 5 bases and J by 7 bases, leaving 24 bases between them.